The 28 T cell receptor beta chains reported below all come from one sample, sequenced in a study of CD8+ T cells in alopecia areata. After isolation, RNA underwent reverse transcription to generate cDNA as the sequencing template. Clones were read by immunoSEQ multiplex PCR, and TCRdb kept only the in-frame ones, dropping some. This table holds about 120,000 clones, 58% found once. Treatment here: oral pan-JAK inhibitor, 5-10 mg twice daily. Source: CD8+ T cells sorted from blood, taken at week 4, from a patient treated with tofacitinib. The receptors stem from a human donor with alopecia areata.

V and J are TRBV29-1 and TRBJ2-3; D unresolved. V was cut by 7 bases and J by 8 bases, with 16 bases left in between. Looked up from germline, CDR1 is SQVTM and CDR2 is ANQGSEA. This CDR3 is built from 12 residues. The chain's CDR3 is CSAWVPMGTQYF. DNA of the CDR3: TGCAGCGCTTGGGTCCCCATGGGTACGCAGTATTTT.

V is TRBV4-3 and J is TRBJ2-1; 10 nucleotides align to TRBD2. CDR3 length: 15 amino acids. Germline CDR1 is LGHNA and CDR2 is YSLEER. J was trimmed by 3 bases and V by 1 base; bases with no gene match: 0. CDR3 region: CASSQGTSGYNEQFF. CDR3 DNA sequence: TGCGCCAGCAGCCAAGGGACTAGCGGCTACAATGAGCAGTTCTTC.

The CDR3 coding sequence is TGTGCCAGCAGCTTATATCGCGGGACAAGCACAGATACGCAGTATTTT. Its protein product is CASSLYRGTSTDTQYF. The chain couples TRBV7-8 to TRBJ2-3; tentatively, D is TRBD1 or TRBD2 (6 bases each). Germline V CDR1 and CDR2: SGHVS, FQNEAQ. CDR3 size: 16 residues. The germline V and J ends were trimmed by 2 bases and 0 bases, with 12 bases remaining between them.

The V and J genes are TRBV30 and TRBJ2-6, with D perhaps matching TRBD2 (6 bases). From germline, CDR1 is GTSNPN and CDR2 SVGIG (reference sequence). V dropped 4 bases and J dropped 0 bases, with 19 bases sitting between them. The CDR3 loop spans 18 amino acids. Written as DNA, the CDR3 is TGTGCCTGGATTCCCGAGAATGGGGGGAACTCTGGGGCCAACGTCCTGACTTTC. This gives the protein CAWIPENGGNSGANVLTF.

The V gene is TRBV6-5, the J gene TRBJ2-1; no firm D call. The germline gives CDR1 MNHEY, CDR2 SVGAGI. The CDR3 length is 14 residues. V was shortened by 1 base and J by 0 bases, with 4 bases between the two germline ends. CDR3 region: CASSYYSSYNEQFF. In DNA, the CDR3 is TGTGCCAGCAGTTACTATAGCTCCTACAATGAGCAGTTCTTC.

There are a few counts of this clone. The chain combines TRBV6-1 with TRBJ1-5; D might be TRBD1 (5 bases). The V gene's germline CDR1 is MNHNS and CDR2 SASEGT. Trimming removed 4 bases from V and 0 bases from J, with 10 bases in between. The CDR3 covers 15 residues. The CDR3 DNA follows: TGTGCCAGCAGTGGTTGGAGGGGTAGCAATCAGCCCCAGCATTTT. As protein: CASSGWRGSNQPQHF.

The rearrangement joins TRBV7-9 to TRBJ1-2; 9 bases agree with TRBD1. From germline, CDR1 is SEHNR and CDR2 FQNEAQ (reference sequence). The trim removed 4 bases at V and 6 bases at J, leaving 6 bases unmatched. The CDR3 has 14 amino acids. CDR3 in amino acids: CASSSQTGGNGYTF. As DNA, the CDR3 is TGTGCCAGCAGCTCGCAGACAGGGGGTAATGGCTACACCTTC.

J is TRBJ1-2 and V is TRBV6-5; D may be TRBD1 (6 bases). CDR3 length: 15 residues. Germline CDR1 MNHEY, CDR2 SVGAGI. V was cut by 2 bases and J by 6 bases, with 16 bases left in between. The CDR3 sequence: CASSYRTGITDGYTF. As DNA, the CDR3 is TGTGCCAGCAGTTACAGAACAGGGATAACTGATGGCTACACCTTC.

J is TRBJ2-3 and V is TRBV9, with 9 bases identical to TRBD2. V trimming: 0 bases; J trimming: 5 bases; junction bases outside the gene matches: 10. Germline V gene data show CDR1 as SGDLS and CDR2 as YYNGEE. There are 17 residues in the CDR3. CDR3 in DNA: TGTGCCAGCAGCGTAGGCTTAATAGCGGGGGAGGAAGATACGCAGTATTTT. Encoded protein: CASSVGLIAGEEDTQYF.

This clone came up a few times. The V call is TRBV30, the J call TRBJ2-1; D is unclear. This CDR3 has 12 amino acids. CDR1 and CDR2 from the germline V gene are GTSNPN and SVGIG (reference sequence). Trimming removed 2 bases from V and 2 bases from J, with 4 bases in between. The CDR3 protein is CAWSFTYNEQFF. CDR3 bases: TGTGCCTGGAGTTTCACCTACAATGAGCAGTTCTTC.

This clone has just a few counts. The CDR3 DNA sequence: TGTGCCTGGAGGGAACGCTATGGCTACACCTTC. Amino acid sequence: CAWRERYGYTF. This chain joins TRBV30 and TRBJ1-2; D unresolved. This CDR3 spans 11 amino acids. The V gene's germline CDR1 is GTSNPN and CDR2 SVGIG (reference sequence). The germline V and J ends were trimmed by 3 bases and 4 bases, with 6 bases remaining between them.

CDR3 region: CAWSPPRTLLAEQYF. The CDR3 bases are TGTGCCTGGAGTCCCCCCCGGACACTGTTGGCGGAGCAGTACTTC. The rearrangement links TRBV30 to TRBJ2-7; a possible D gene is TRBD1 (5 bases). Trimming pared 2 bases from V and 7 bases from J, leaving 21 bases between. The CDR3 has 15 amino acids. CDR1 is GTSNPN and CDR2 is SVGIG in the germline V gene (reference sequence). The full variable domain, its missing parts supplied by reference TRBV30 and TRBJ2-7, is SQTIHQWPATLVQPVGSPLSLECTVEGTSNPNLYWYRQAAGRGLQLLFYSVGIGQISSEVPQNLSASRPQDRQFILSSKKLLLSDSGFYLCAWSPPRTLLAEQYFGPGTRLTVT.

The chain combines TRBV30 with TRBJ2-1; TRBD2 aligns across 9 bases. Germline V CDR1 and CDR2: GTSNPN, SVGIG (reference sequence). J gave up 4 bases and V 1 base, and 2 bases lay outside the gene matches. This CDR3 has 14 amino acids. CDR3 loop: CAWSGLAGYNEQFF. The CDR3 nucleotides read TGTGCCTGGAGTGGCCTAGCGGGGTACAATGAGCAGTTCTTC.

V is TRBV30 and J is TRBJ1-5; D is unresolved. The CDR3 consists of 14 residues. V dropped 1 base and J dropped 1 base, with 8 bases sitting between them. Germline-derived CDR1 and CDR2 are GTSNPN and SVGIG (reference sequence). The CDR3 loop reads CAWSAGMSNQPQHF. The CDR3 region has the DNA TGTGCCTGGAGTGCGGGTATGAGCAATCAGCCCCAGCATTTT.

A few counts support this clone. V and J are TRBV13 and TRBJ1-1; D possibly corresponds to TRBD1 (5 bases). Germline V gene sequence: CDR1 PRHDT, CDR2 FYEKMQ (reference sequence). This CDR3 region has 14 residues. V was cut by 0 bases and J by 5 bases, with 10 bases left in between. CDR3 DNA sequence: TGTGCCAGCAGCTTAGGACCAGGGAGAACTGAAGCTTTCTTT. This sequence encodes CASSLGPGRTEAFF.

The V and J genes are TRBV29-1 and TRBJ1-2; the match to TRBD1 covers 9 bases. CDR1 and CDR2 from the germline V gene are SQVTM and ANQGSEA. V lost 0 bases to trimming and J lost 3 bases; unmatched junction nucleotides: 8. CDR3 length equals 16 residues. The CDR3 protein is CSVEENRGQGYYGYTF. CDR3 nucleotides: TGCAGCGTTGAAGAGAACAGGGGGCAAGGGTACTATGGCTACACCTTC.

Only a few counts were recorded for this clone. V and J are TRBV29-1 and TRBJ2-1; D is unclear. V gave up 0 bases and J gave up 0 bases, with 15 bases separating them. Per germline, CDR1 SQVTM and CDR2 ANQGSEA. This CDR3 is built from 17 residues. The CDR3 loop reads CSVEDSESGRSYNEQFF. The DNA of the CDR3 is TGCAGCGTTGAAGATTCGGAGTCAGGACGCTCCTACAATGAGCAGTTCTTC.

V gene TRBV2 combines with J gene TRBJ2-3; 13 bases fit TRBD2. Germline loops: CDR1 SNHLY, CDR2 FYNNEI. The CDR3 runs to 15 residues. With 7 bases clipped from V and 4 bases from J, the junction kept 5 bases outside the gene matches. The CDR3 loop is CASTEGLAGSDTQYF. CDR3 DNA sequence: TGTGCCAGCACCGAGGGACTAGCGGGGTCAGATACGCAGTATTTT. Combining the CDR3 with reference TRBV2 and TRBJ2-3 gives the whole variable domain EPEVTQTPSHQVTQMGQEVILRCVPISNHLYFYWYRQILGQKVEFLVSFYNNEISEKSEIFDDQFSVERPDGSNFTLKIRSTKLEDSAMYFCASTEGLAGSDTQYFGPGTRLTVL.

A note on this clone: Other DNA sequences from this sample encode an identical CDR3 as well. This CDR3 reads CSAREGYEQYF. The DNA of the CDR3 is TGCAGTGCTAGAGAAGGGTACGAGCAGTACTTC. This chain uses TRBV20-1 with TRBJ2-7; D remains unclear. CDR3 length: 11 amino acids. The V and J ends lost 0 bases and 4 bases respectively, with 4 bases between them. Germline loops: CDR1 DFQATT, CDR2 SNEGSKA (reference sequence).

The rearrangement uses TRBV9 and TRBJ2-5; 8 bases are shared with TRBD1. The CDR3 runs 15 residues. J was trimmed by 5 bases and V by 2 bases; bases with no gene match: 8. Germline lookup yields CDR1 SGDLS and CDR2 YYNGEE. CDR3 loop: CASSVNQGAGETQYF. CDR3 DNA: TGTGCCAGCAGCGTCAACCAGGGGGCTGGGGAGACCCAGTACTTC.

This clone was observed a handful of times. The genes are TRBV7-2 and TRBJ1-2; no reliable D call. CDR3 length equals 11 residues. The germline V and J ends were trimmed by 5 bases and 7 bases, with 8 bases remaining between them. Germline values: CDR1 SGHTA, CDR2 FQGNSA. Here the CDR3 reads CASSLDGGYTF. In DNA form, the CDR3 reads TGTGCCAGCAGCCTCGACGGTGGCTACACCTTC.

This clone was seen a few times. The chain employs TRBV27 and TRBJ2-7, with a tentative D call TRBD2 (7 bases). V lost 5 bases, J lost 3 bases, and 17 bases lay in between. This CDR3 has 15 amino acids. The germline V gene encodes CDR1 MNHEY and CDR2 SMNVEV (reference sequence). The CDR3 sequence: CASSLLRGGSYEQYF. In nucleotides, the CDR3 is TGTGCCAGCAGTCTCTTGAGGGGGGGCAGCTACGAGCAGTACTTC.

This clone was detected only a few times. The J gene is TRBJ1-5, the V gene TRBV30, with unresolved D. The CDR3 has 13 residues. Germline lookup yields CDR1 GTSNPN and CDR2 SVGIG (reference sequence). V was cut by 2 bases and J by 4 bases, with 9 bases left in between. The CDR3 nucleotides are TGTGCCTGGAGTCAGATGAATAATCAGCCCCAGCATTTT. Encoded protein: CAWSQMNNQPQHF.

This clone was observed once. V and J are TRBV6-5 and TRBJ2-3; TRBD2 matches at 9 bases. The CDR3 sequence is 15 residues long. Germline CDR1 is MNHEY and CDR2 is SVGAGI. V gave up 6 bases and J gave up 2 bases; unmatched junction bases: 6. CDR3 residues: CASSRLAATTDTQYF. The CDR3 DNA follows: TGTGCCAGCAGCCGACTAGCGGCAACCACAGATACGCAGTATTTT.

This rearrangement joins TRBV29-1 to TRBJ2-3; D is unresolved. Between the trimmed V and J ends, which lost 5 bases and 5 bases, there was a span of 20 bases. The CDR3 is 15 residues long. Germline CDR1 reads SQVTM; CDR2 reads ANQGSEA. The CDR3 loop is CSVIKGRLEVDTQYF. The CDR3 DNA follows: TGCAGCGTTATTAAAGGACGGTTAGAAGTAGATACGCAGTATTTT.

There are a few counts of this clone. The chain uses TRBV15 and TRBJ2-7; 9 bases are a match to TRBD2. With 0 bases clipped from V and 2 bases from J, the junction kept 5 bases outside the gene matches. The CDR3 length is 16 residues. Per the germline V gene, CDR1 is LNHNV and CDR2 is YYDKDF (reference sequence). CDR3 nucleotide sequence: TGTGCCACCAGCAGAGAGGCGAGCGGGGGGCCCTACGAGCAGTACTTC. This gives the protein CATSREASGGPYEQYF.

This chain joins TRBV4-1 and TRBJ1-1, with 7 bases lining up with TRBD1. Germline trimming cut 3 bases from V and 1 base from J; bases unmatched to any gene: 8. The CDR3 runs 16 residues. The germline gives CDR1 MGHRA, CDR2 YSYEKL. CDR3 bases: TGCGCCAGCAGCCAGAAACAACAGGGGTGGAACACTGAAGCTTTCTTT. Amino acids: CASSQKQQGWNTEAFF.

A few counts support this clone. The genes are TRBV7-9 and TRBJ1-2; TRBD1 aligns across 8 bases. From germline, CDR1 is SEHNR and CDR2 FQNEAQ (reference sequence). The CDR3 contains 14 residues. Trimming at V came to 4 bases and at J to 4 bases, leaving 5 bases not matched to a gene. The CDR3 DNA follows: TGTGCCAGCAGCTCTTCAGGGGGCGGCTATGGCTACACCTTC. Its protein product is CASSSSGGGYGYTF. The full variable domain, with the rest looked up from reference TRBV7-9 and TRBJ1-2, is DTGVSQNPRHKITKRGQNVTFRCDPISEHNRLYWYRQTLGQGPEFLTYFQNEAQLEKSRLLSDRFSAERPKGSFSTLEIQRTEQGDSAMYLCASSSSGGGYGYTFGSGTRLTVV.